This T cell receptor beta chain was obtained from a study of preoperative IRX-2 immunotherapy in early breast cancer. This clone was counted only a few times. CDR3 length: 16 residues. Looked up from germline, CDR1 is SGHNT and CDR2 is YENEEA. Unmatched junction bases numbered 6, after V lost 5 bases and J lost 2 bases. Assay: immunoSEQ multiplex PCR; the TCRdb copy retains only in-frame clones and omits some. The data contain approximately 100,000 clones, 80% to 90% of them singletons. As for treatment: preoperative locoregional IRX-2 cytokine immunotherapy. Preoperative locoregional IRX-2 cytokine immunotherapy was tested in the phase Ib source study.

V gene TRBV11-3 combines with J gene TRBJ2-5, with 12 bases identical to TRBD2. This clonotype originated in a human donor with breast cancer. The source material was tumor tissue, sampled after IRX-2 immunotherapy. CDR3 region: CASSGRLAGEQETQYF. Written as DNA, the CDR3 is TGTGCCAGCAGCGGGCGACTAGCGGGGGAGCAAGAGACCCAGTACTTC.